The subject of this entry is one T cell receptor (beta chain). This clonotype was observed a handful of times. The target of this receptor is not known. Per-base quality was not reported, and no clone a single base away is much larger than it. Measured from the cysteine to the phenylalanine, the CDR3 is 14 residues long. Only the CDR3 part of the read is kept: 42 bases, read in frame from the first base. CDR1 and CDR2 are drawn from the germline V gene (reference sequence): MNHNY, SVGAGI. V is shortened by 5 bases, J by 1 base, and the region joining them spans 9 bases. The data originate from a study of T cell repertoires in cytomegalovirus infection (dated by TCRdb to the late 2010s). With regard to the full study: The HLA type of each donor mattered for the analysis, because public TCR beta signatures pointed to carriage of CMV infection along with the matching HLA type. What the work shows at the level of the full study, not this receptor alone: The ex vivo response was dominated by HLA-C-restricted CMV-specific TCR beta clonotypes, which also provided the single most frequent clonotype in two of eight donors. In both this cohort and an independent roughly 400-donor cohort, the cumulative frequency of public TCR beta family members distinguished carriers of CMV infection plus the relevant HLA type.

Instrument used: Illumina HiSeq 1500. TCRdb applied fastp at Q25 and MiXCR to the public reads, then kept only in-frame beta chains. Rows are unified per CDR3 protein, each entry keeping the most common DNA and genes. The sample records 100,000 to 150,000 distinct CDR3 sequences, 20% to 30% of which are singletons. 30% to 40% of the sample is held by the ten biggest clonotypes. The sequenced sample consisted of PBMCs, sequenced either directly or after in vitro stimulation (not recorded which). This TCR was sampled from a human donor in good health (CMV status not recorded). Some clones in this sample may be carry-over from other donors' samples. The rearranged segments are TRBV6-6 and TRBJ1-5; TRBD1 is a weak D gene call, 5 bases matching. The CDR3 amino acid sequence is: CASSPGQSNQPQHF. The nucleotide sequence reads TGTGCCAGCAGTCCAGGGCAGAGCAATCAGCCCCAGCATTTT.